This passage covers 4 T cell receptor beta chains from one sample sequenced in a study of T cell changes during pregnancy in multiple sclerosis. The repertoire was sequenced with immunoSEQ multiplex PCR; TCRdb's copy has only in-frame clones and lacks some. The sample has about 67,000 clones, about nine tenths seen once. The input for sequencing was peripheral blood, taken in the second trimester of pregnancy. Receptors originate from a female donor with multiple sclerosis, enrolled in a pregnancy study.

The chain couples TRBV18 to TRBJ1-5; maybe TRBD1 (5 bases). Germline V lookup: CDR1 KGHSH, CDR2 LQKENI. Trimming cost V 5 bases and J 6 bases, with 17 bases left between them. There are 15 residues in the CDR3. The CDR3 region has the DNA TGTGCCAGCTCAGAAACTGGGGGGGGAACTCAGCCCCAGCATTTT. Translating it yields CASSETGGGTQPQHF.

This chain links TRBV4-2 with TRBJ2-6, with unresolved D. This CDR3 region has 19 residues. Germline CDR1 and CDR2: LGHNA and YNFKEQ. V was trimmed by 1 base and J by 0 bases, leaving 16 bases between them. DNA for the CDR3: TGTGCCAGCAGCCAAGTTCCACTCGCTTCGGGCTCTGGGGCCAACGTCCTGACTTTC. This translates into CASSQVPLASGSGANVLTF.

This clone was recorded only once. This sequence joins TRBV30 and TRBJ1-1; 10 nucleotides line up with TRBD1. V lost 8 bases, J lost 6 bases, and 3 bases stayed unmatched. The CDR3 is 11 residues long. Germline CDR1 reads GTSNPN; CDR2 reads SVGIG (reference sequence). The CDR3 spells CAVGQGAEAFF. The CDR3 DNA sequence: TGTGCCGTTGGACAGGGGGCTGAAGCTTTCTTT. Using reference TRBV30 and TRBJ1-1 for the parts outside the CDR3, the full variable domain is SQTIHQWPATLVQPVGSPLSLECTVEGTSNPNLYWYRQAAGRGLQLLFYSVGIGQISSEVPQNLSASRPQDRQFILSSKKLLLSDSGFYLCAVGQGAEAFFGQGTRLTVV.

The genes are TRBV7-2 and TRBJ2-2; the D gene is possibly TRBD1 (6 bases). The germline gives CDR1 SGHTA, CDR2 FQGNSA. Trimming took off 5 bases at V and 5 bases at J, with 15 bases between the two ends. The CDR3 is 15 residues long. The CDR3 nucleotides are TGTGCCAGCAGCACCATGGGACATCCGACCGGGGAGCTGTTTTTT. This translates into CASSTMGHPTGELFF.